A single sample gave rise to the 15 T cell receptor beta chains below, sequenced in a study of blood T cell repertoires in COVID-19. The data were produced by immunoSEQ multiplex PCR, yet TCRdb's version contains in-frame clones alone and is incomplete. The sample lists 100,000 to 150,000 clones, more than 70% occurring once. Sample: peripheral blood. These receptors came from a woman between 25 and 40 years old who had recovered from COVID-19.

This clone came up a few times. This chain connects TRBV13 to TRBJ1-1; D uncertain. Germline assignment: CDR1 PRHDT and CDR2 FYEKMQ (reference sequence). V lost 0 bases and J 11 bases, leaving 13 bases between the germline ends. The CDR3 extends over 13 amino acids. CDR3 bases: TGTGCCAGCAGCTTAGGGCCACCGGCGGGTGCTTTCTTT. Translation gives CASSLGPPAGAFF.

The chain combines TRBV6-4 with TRBJ1-1; the D is unclear. Per germline, CDR1 MRHNA and CDR2 SNTAGT. This CDR3 is 14 amino acids long. V was cut by 4 bases and J by 3 bases, with 12 bases left in between. DNA of the CDR3: TGTGCCAGCAGTGTTGATGCAGGTTACACTGAAGCTTTCTTT. As protein: CASSVDAGYTEAFF.

The chain recombines TRBV4-1 with TRBJ1-2; D not resolved. The V and J ends lost 3 bases and 2 bases respectively, with 13 bases between them. Germline CDR1 reads MGHRA; CDR2 reads YSYEKL. This CDR3 is built from 15 residues. CDR3 coding DNA: TGCGCCAGCAGCCAGGCCGGGAGGCAAAACTATGGCTACACCTTC. As protein: CASSQAGRQNYGYTF.

The gene calls are TRBV11-1 and TRBJ1-1; 8 nucleotides align to TRBD1. The length of the CDR3 is 16 residues. Germline V gives CDR1 SGHAT, CDR2 FQDESV (reference sequence). V lost 1 base to trimming and J lost 0 bases; unmatched junction nucleotides: 4. CDR3 nucleotides: TGTGCCAGCAGCTTAGGGCAGGGGGCCGTGAACACTGAAGCTTTCTTT. This sequence encodes CASSLGQGAVNTEAFF.

This chain connects TRBV19 to TRBJ1-2, with 9 positions matching TRBD1. The CDR3 loop spans 16 amino acids. J was trimmed by 4 bases and V by 9 bases; bases with no gene match: 15. Germline V gene lookup returns CDR1 LNHDA and CDR2 SQIVND (reference sequence). DNA for the CDR3: TGTGCCAGGCCCCGGGACAGGGATCTACGGGGCTATGGCTACACCTTC. It is translated as CARPRDRDLRGYGYTF.

The chain combines TRBV19 with TRBJ2-1, with D perhaps TRBD2 (7 bases). This CDR3 spans 15 amino acids. V was trimmed by 6 bases and J by 2 bases, leaving 14 bases between them. Germline assignment: CDR1 LNHDA and CDR2 SQIVND (reference sequence). The CDR3 protein is CASSSGGATYNEQFF. The CDR3 bases are TGTGCCAGTAGCTCGGGGGGCGCAACCTACAATGAGCAGTTCTTC.

The gene calls are TRBV5-4 and TRBJ2-3; D ambiguous. Germline lookup yields CDR1 SGHNT and CDR2 YYREEE (reference sequence). The CDR3 totals 18 residues. Trimming shortened V by 0 bases and J by 0 bases, and 17 bases separated the two germline ends. The CDR3 region is CASSLAKGGRNSTDTQYF. The CDR3 nucleotides are TGTGCCAGCAGCTTGGCAAAAGGTGGCAGGAACAGCACAGATACGCAGTATTTT.

This clone was observed a handful of times. The rearrangement uses TRBV5-4 and TRBJ1-3; D is ambiguous. The CDR3 length is 13 residues. Germline values: CDR1 SGHNT, CDR2 YYREEE (reference sequence). V was trimmed by 7 bases and J by 4 bases, leaving 12 bases between them. The CDR3 DNA sequence: TGTGCCAGCCCCGGGGAGAAAGGAAACACCATATATTTT. It encodes CASPGEKGNTIYF.

This chain links TRBV18 with TRBJ2-7, with 11 bases that match TRBD1. From germline, CDR1 is KGHSH and CDR2 LQKENI. This CDR3 has 15 residues. V dropped 2 bases and J dropped 6; count of bases not matched to a gene: 6. This CDR3 reads CASSPSDRGLGEQYF. The DNA of the CDR3 is TGTGCCAGCTCACCATCGGACAGGGGGCTCGGCGAGCAGTACTTC.

This clone showed up just once. The CDR3 nucleotides read TGTGCCAGCAGCTTACTGGCTAGCGGTCGGGCCTACGAGCAGTACTTC. This translates into CASSLLASGRAYEQYF. The genes are TRBV11-2 and TRBJ2-7; TRBD2 agrees at 7 bases. The CDR3 is 16 amino acids. Unmatched junction bases numbered 9, after V lost 2 bases and J lost 2 bases. The germline gives CDR1 SGHAT, CDR2 FQNNGV.

Only one count was recorded for this clone. The V and J genes are TRBV9 and TRBJ1-1; D is unresolved. CDR3 length: 15 residues. Trimming shortened V by 0 bases and J by 5 bases, and 14 bases separated the two germline ends. Germline CDR1 reads SGDLS; CDR2 reads YYNGEE. DNA for the CDR3: TGTGCCAGCAGCGTAGTGGGGAGTGGTGAAACTGAAGCTTTCTTT. It specifies CASSVVGSGETEAFF.

This chain uses TRBV4-1 with TRBJ2-7; D perhaps matches TRBD2 (6 bases). The CDR3 is 14 amino acids. Deletions cut 1 base from V and 0 bases from J, with 7 bases between. Germline-derived CDR1 and CDR2 are MGHRA and YSYEKL. CDR3 sequence: CASSQVRGSYEQYF. DNA of the CDR3: TGCGCCAGCAGCCAAGTGCGGGGCTCCTACGAGCAGTACTTC.

Only a few counts were recorded for this clone. This chain connects TRBV27 to TRBJ1-6, with D perhaps matching TRBD1 (5 bases). The CDR3 is made up of 14 amino acids. With 6 bases removed from V and 5 bases from J, the gap between germline ends came to 11 bases. Germline lookup yields CDR1 MNHEY and CDR2 SMNVEV (reference sequence). This CDR3 reads CASRGRTDNSPLHF. The CDR3 DNA is TGTGCCAGCAGGGGGCGGACGGATAATTCACCCCTCCACTTT.

Worth noting for this clone: The same CDR3 also results from other DNA sequences found in this sample. The chain employs TRBV5-1 and TRBJ1-2, with D possibly TRBD1 on 6 matching bases. The germline V and J ends were trimmed by 0 bases and 1 base, with 10 bases remaining between them. CDR3 length: 15 amino acids. The germline gives CDR1 SGHRS, CDR2 YFSETQ. CDR3 coding DNA: TGCGCCAGCAGCTTGGGTCAGGGGATTAACTATGGCTACACCTTC. This codes for CASSLGQGINYGYTF.

The genes are TRBV19 and TRBJ2-3, with 9 nucleotides matching TRBD1. Germline CDR1 reads LNHDA; CDR2 reads SQIVND (reference sequence). This CDR3 contains 15 residues. V gave up 3 bases and J gave up 3 bases; unmatched junction bases: 4. As DNA, the CDR3 is TGTGCCAGTAGTATTTGGGGACAGGGAACAGATACGCAGTATTTT. Translation: CASSIWGQGTDTQYF.